The 29 T cell receptor beta chains presented below share a single source sample, sequenced in a study of technical replicates of blood from a few donors. Repertoires were generated with immunoSEQ multiplex PCR, while TCRdb's copy carries only in-frame clones and drops some. The sample yields roughly 82,000 clones, about nine tenths seen once. Sequencing was carried out using T cells isolated from PBMCs. The receptors here all came from a human donor in good health.

The chain uses TRBV5-1 and TRBJ1-1; D is perhaps TRBD1 (6 bases). CDR3 length equals 17 residues. The germline V and J ends were trimmed by 2 bases and 4 bases, with 21 bases remaining between them. Germline V lookup: CDR1 SGHRS, CDR2 YFSETQ. In DNA, the CDR3 is TGCGCCAGCAGCTTTACAGGGTTTGGGGGAGGGAGCACTGAAGCTTTCTTT. It is translated as CASSFTGFGGGSTEAFF.

CDR3 nucleotides: TGTGCCAGCAGGCAGGACAGGGTCCAAGAGACCCAGTACTTC. Encoded protein: CASRQDRVQETQYF. The V gene is TRBV21-1, the J gene TRBJ2-5; the table names TRBD1, a call not compared with the DNA. TRBV21-1 counts as a pseudogene. This CDR3 spans 14 amino acids.

The DNA of the CDR3 is TGTGTCTGCCGGGACAGGGGGCTACGGACTGAAGCTTTCTTT. It encodes CVCRDRGLRTEAFF. The chain is built from TRBV28 and TRBJ1-1, with 12 bases lining up with TRBD1. Germline loops: CDR1 MDHEN, CDR2 SYDVKM. The CDR3 spans 14 residues.

The V call is TRBV5-1, the J call TRBJ2-2, with D possibly matching TRBD2 (5 bases). In germline, CDR1 is SGHRS, CDR2 YFSETQ. CDR3 size: 16 residues. V was shortened by 2 bases and J by 4 bases, with 15 bases between the two germline ends. The chain's CDR3 is CASSLTGSRGTGELFF. The CDR3, as DNA: TGCGCCAGCAGCTTAACGGGGTCCCGGGGCACCGGGGAGCTGTTTTTT.

The V gene is TRBV4-1, the J gene TRBJ1-2; D not resolved. Germline V gene sequence: CDR1 MGHRA, CDR2 YSYEKL. The CDR3 length is 17 residues. V lost 1 base to trimming and J lost 0 bases, with 15 bases between them. The CDR3 nucleotides are TGCGCCAGCAGCCAAGTCCTCGGTCCGGGGTCTAACTATGGCTACACCTTC. Translating it yields CASSQVLGPGSNYGYTF.

The chain recombines TRBV18 with TRBJ1-4, with D possibly being TRBD1 (5 bases). Between the trimmed V and J ends, which lost 5 bases and 2 bases, there was a span of 9 bases. Germline V CDR1 and CDR2: KGHSH, LQKENI. This CDR3 has 14 amino acids. CDR3 coding DNA: TGTGCCAGCTCAAACAGGAATACTAATGAAAAACTGTTTTTT. Residues: CASSNRNTNEKLFF.

The CDR3 protein is CASSLASSGASEQYF. The CDR3 DNA reads TGCGCCAGCAGCCTGGCGTCTAGCGGGGCCTCCGAGCAGTACTTC. The chain combines TRBV5-1 with TRBJ2-7; 9 nucleotides line up with TRBD2. Germline assignment: CDR1 SGHRS and CDR2 YFSETQ. V trimming: 4 bases; J trimming: 6 bases; junction bases outside the gene matches: 11. This CDR3 contains 15 residues.

The chain has TRBV11-2 and TRBJ2-5; D is possibly TRBD1 (5 bases). Germline V gene data show CDR1 as SGHAT and CDR2 as FQNNGV. Trimming shortened V by 4 bases and J by 5 bases, and 11 bases separated the two germline ends. The CDR3 contains 13 residues. In DNA, the CDR3 is TGTGCCAGCAGCTGGGGCGGTTTGGAGACCCAGTACTTC. Translating gives CASSWGGLETQYF.

The chain has TRBV29-1 and TRBJ1-1; weak D call: TRBD1 (5 bases). Trimming left V 6 bases short and J 5 bases short, with 19 bases between. CDR1 and CDR2 (germline): SQVTM, ANQGSEA. The CDR3 covers 14 residues. In DNA, the CDR3 is TGCAGCGTGCGCAGCGGGGGGAGAAGGACTGAAGCTTTCTTT. Amino acids: CSVRSGGRRTEAFF.

The chain has TRBV13 and TRBJ2-7, with D possibly being TRBD2 (5 bases). This CDR3 comprises 13 residues. Germline CDR1 PRHDT, CDR2 FYEKMQ (reference sequence). The V gene lost 2 bases and the J gene lost 4 bases, with 9 bases spanning the gap. CDR3 sequence: CASSLSRGYEQYF. The CDR3 DNA reads as TGTGCCAGCAGCTTAAGTCGGGGTTACGAGCAGTACTTC.

The chain links TRBV10-3 to TRBJ2-1; D perhaps matches TRBD1 (6 bases). Trimming shortened V by 3 bases and J by 4 bases, and 7 bases separated the two germline ends. This CDR3 is built from 13 residues. Germline values: CDR1 ENHRY, CDR2 SYGVKD. This CDR3 is CAISEQGYNEQFF. As DNA, the CDR3 is TGTGCCATCAGTGAACAGGGATACAATGAGCAGTTCTTC.

This chain connects TRBV25-1 to TRBJ2-3; D may be TRBD1 (6 bases). Trimming took off 5 bases at V and 1 base at J, with 10 bases between the two ends. Germline CDR1 reads MGHDK; CDR2 reads SYGVNS. The CDR3 contains 14 residues. CDR3: CASSPPGGTDTQYF. For the CDR3, the DNA is TGTGCCAGCAGTCCGCCAGGGGGCACAGATACGCAGTATTTT. The full variable domain, rest sourced from reference TRBV25-1 and TRBJ2-3, is EADIYQTPRYLVIGTGKKITLECSQTMGHDKMYWYQQDPGMELHLIHYSYGVNSTEKGDLSSESTVSRIRTEHFPLTLESARPSHTSQYLCASSPPGGTDTQYFGPGTRLTVL.

The chain joins TRBV28 to TRBJ2-7; TRBD2 agrees at 12 bases. The J segment lost 3 bases and the V segment lost 6 bases, leaving 6 bases of the junction unmatched. Germline CDR1 MDHEN, CDR2 SYDVKM. This CDR3 has 15 amino acids. CDR3 sequence (DNA): TGTGCCAGCAGCCCACCGGGACTAGCGGGCTACGAGCAGTACTTC. As protein: CASSPPGLAGYEQYF.

The chain couples TRBV5-4 to TRBJ1-1; D possibly corresponds to TRBD1 (6 bases). Germline CDR1 reads SGHNT; CDR2 reads YYREEE (reference sequence). Trimming pared 0 bases from V and 2 bases from J, leaving 11 bases between. The CDR3 contains 15 residues. The CDR3 DNA is TGTGCCAGCAGCTTGGAACCGGGACATAACACTGAAGCTTTCTTT. It codes for CASSLEPGHNTEAFF.

The chain has TRBV9 and TRBJ2-3, with D tentatively TRBD1 (5 bases). Germline CDR1 SGDLS, CDR2 YYNGEE. V was shortened by 3 bases and J by 0 bases, with 17 bases between the two germline ends. CDR3 length equals 17 residues. The CDR3 nucleotides are TGTGCCAGCAGCGCCTCTCTTGGGGCCCCAAGCACAGATACGCAGTATTTT. It specifies CASSASLGAPSTDTQYF.

This clone was counted once. V and J are TRBV5-1 and TRBJ2-3, with TRBD2 matching over 8 bases. Germline CDR1 reads SGHRS; CDR2 reads YFSETQ. The CDR3 length is 15 residues. V was pared by 0 bases and J by 2 bases, with 2 bases of the junction left unmatched. CDR3 coding DNA: TGCGCCAGCAGCTTGGCTAGCGGGTTCACAGATACGCAGTATTTT. It codes for CASSLASGFTDTQYF.

This clone has a single count. The chain has TRBV2 and TRBJ2-3; 7 bases match TRBD1. V shed 2 bases, J shed 6 bases, and the junction held 8 bases outside the gene matches. Germline CDR1 is SNHLY and CDR2 is FYNNEI. The CDR3 loop spans 15 amino acids. The CDR3 loop is CASSETRQGLDTQYF. DNA of the CDR3: TGTGCCAGCAGTGAAACAAGACAGGGTTTGGATACGCAGTATTTT. Full variable domain (remainder filled in from reference TRBV2 and TRBJ2-3): EPEVTQTPSHQVTQMGQEVILRCVPISNHLYFYWYRQILGQKVEFLVSFYNNEISEKSEIFDDQFSVERPDGSNFTLKIRSTKLEDSAMYFCASSETRQGLDTQYFGPGTRLTVL.

The gene calls are TRBV4-1 and TRBJ1-5; possibly TRBD1 for D (5 bases). CDR1 is MGHRA and CDR2 is YSYEKL in the germline V gene. CDR3 length: 15 amino acids. Trimming took off 0 bases at V and 1 base at J, with 7 bases between the two ends. The CDR3 here is CASSQEGGSNQPQHF. The CDR3 region has the DNA TGCGCCAGCAGCCAAGAGGGGGGGAGCAATCAGCCCCAGCATTTT.

This rearrangement joins TRBV30 to TRBJ1-5, with no clear D. Per germline, CDR1 GTSNPN and CDR2 SVGIG (reference sequence). The CDR3 spans 14 residues. Trimming stripped 3 bases from V and 4 bases from J, with 13 bases between. CDR3 DNA sequence: TGTGCCTGGAGCACCTCCCTCGGGAATCAGCCCCAGCATTTT. It codes for CAWSTSLGNQPQHF.

This sequence joins TRBV29-1 and TRBJ2-1; tentatively, D is TRBD1 (5 bases). The germline gives CDR1 SQVTM, CDR2 ANQGSEA. The CDR3 length is 15 residues. V lost 1 base to trimming and J lost 6 bases, with 16 bases between them. The CDR3: CSVEGQGQGANEQFF. The DNA for the CDR3 is TGCAGCGTTGAAGGGCAGGGCCAGGGTGCCAATGAGCAGTTCTTC.

The V gene is TRBV2, the J gene TRBJ2-1, with 7 bases fitting TRBD1. V shed 6 bases and J 5 bases; nucleotides not matched to a gene: 10. Germline-derived CDR1 and CDR2 are SNHLY and FYNNEI. CDR3 length: 15 residues. As DNA, the CDR3 is TGTGCCAGCAGAGCGCGGACAGGTGGTAACAATGAGCAGTTCTTC. It encodes CASRARTGGNNEQFF.

The V call is TRBV7-9, the J call TRBJ2-5; 12 bases align to TRBD2. Trimming took 4 bases from V and 7 from J; bases not matched to a gene: 7. The V gene's germline CDR1 is SEHNR and CDR2 FQNEAQ (reference sequence). This CDR3 has 15 residues. CDR3 loop: CASSSRLAGAGTQYF. The CDR3 DNA reads as TGTGCCAGCAGCTCGCGACTAGCGGGGGCCGGGACCCAGTACTTC.

CDR3 residues: CASSHNGQVTEAFF. DNA for the CDR3: TGTGCCAGTAGCCACAACGGACAGGTCACTGAAGCTTTCTTT. The V call is TRBV19, the J call TRBJ1-1, with 7 bases that match TRBD1. J was trimmed by 4 bases and V by 6 bases; bases with no gene match: 8. The CDR3 spans 14 residues. Per the germline V gene, CDR1 is LNHDA and CDR2 is SQIVND (reference sequence).

This clone was detected only once. The chain links TRBV12-5 to TRBJ2-3; D may be TRBD1 (5 bases). Germline values: CDR1 LGHNT, CDR2 FRNRAP. CDR3 length: 15 residues. V shed 5 bases and J shed 8 bases, with 20 bases lying between them. The CDR3 sequence: CASGTPRPQGGTQYF. In nucleotides, the CDR3 is TGTGCTAGTGGTACTCCCCGCCCGCAGGGTGGTACGCAGTATTTT.

The V call is TRBV9, the J call TRBJ2-5; D remains ambiguous. Looked up from germline, CDR1 is SGDLS and CDR2 is YYNGEE. The CDR3 runs 12 residues. The V gene lost 0 bases and the J gene lost 5 bases, with 5 bases spanning the gap. The CDR3 DNA sequence: TGTGCCAGCAGCGTAGACAGCGAGACCCAGTACTTC. Translation gives CASSVDSETQYF.

The chain couples TRBV9 to TRBJ2-4; 10 bases are shared with TRBD1. V dropped 4 bases and J dropped 8; count of bases not matched to a gene: 9. This CDR3 has 15 amino acids. Per the germline V gene, CDR1 is SGDLS and CDR2 is YYNGEE. The DNA of the CDR3 is TGTGCCAGCAGCCCCCCCCGGACAGGGGGGCACATTCAGTACTTC. Translating gives CASSPPRTGGHIQYF.

This clone was recorded once. The chain is built from TRBV7-9 and TRBJ2-7; 9 bases map to TRBD1. CDR1 and CDR2 from the germline V gene are SEHNR and FQNEAQ (reference sequence). This CDR3 has 14 amino acids. Trimming at V came to 5 bases and at J to 6 bases, leaving 8 bases not matched to a gene. CDR3 sequence reads: CASSAWTGASEQYF. CDR3 DNA sequence: TGTGCCAGCAGCGCCTGGACAGGGGCCTCCGAGCAGTACTTC. The full variable domain, in which reference TRBV7-9 and TRBJ2-7 provide the parts outside the CDR3, is DTGVSQNPRHKITKRGQNVTFRCDPISEHNRLYWYRQTLGQGPEFLTYFQNEAQLEKSRLLSDRFSAERPKGSFSTLEIQRTEQGDSAMYLCASSAWTGASEQYFGPGTRLTVT.

This chain connects TRBV10-1 to TRBJ2-7; TRBD1 aligns across 7 bases. V was clipped by 3 bases and J by 3 bases; unmatched bases: 8. Looked up from germline, CDR1 is WNHNN and CDR2 is SYGVQD (reference sequence). This CDR3 spans 15 amino acids. The CDR3 coding sequence is TGCGCCAGCAGTGAACGAAAAGGGGGCCTCTACGAGCAGTACTTC. Translated: CASSERKGGLYEQYF.

The CDR3 sequence is CATSREKSTEAFF. CDR3 DNA: TGTGCCACCAGCAGAGAGAAGAGCACTGAAGCTTTCTTT. The V gene is TRBV15, the J gene TRBJ1-1; no definite D call. In germline, CDR1 is LNHNV, CDR2 YYDKDF (reference sequence). Trimming took 0 bases from V and 4 from J, leaving 6 bases between them. The CDR3 is made up of 13 amino acids.